This TCR beta chain was retrieved from a study of blood T cell repertoires in COVID-19. Study overall: COVID-19 samples collected from the United States, Italy and Spain covered acute and convalescent phases. T cells, B-cell-depleted T cells, or PBMCs provided the cDNA or gDNA that served as material.

The CDR3 covers 15 residues. With 5 bases removed from V and 3 bases from J, the gap between germline ends came to 13 bases. Germline values: CDR1 MNHEY, CDR2 SVGEGT. The authors' processing: From reference gene primer amplification, estimates of nucleated cell counts were derived. The table came from immunoSEQ multiplex PCR; TCRdb's copy has only in-frame clones and leaves some out. That table furnishes V, J and clone size, whereas the DNA furnished D and trimming. The repertoire holds around 87,000 clones, with about 80% as singletons. The chain has TRBV6-2 or TRBV6-3 and TRBJ2-2, with D possibly being TRBD1 (5 bases). The sequence derives from a human donor in a cohort sampled during active COVID-19. Sequencing used peripheral blood. The CDR3 reads CASSSYVRDTGELFF. The CDR3 bases are TGTGCCAGCAGTAGTTACGTCAGGGACACCGGGGAGCTGTTTTTT.